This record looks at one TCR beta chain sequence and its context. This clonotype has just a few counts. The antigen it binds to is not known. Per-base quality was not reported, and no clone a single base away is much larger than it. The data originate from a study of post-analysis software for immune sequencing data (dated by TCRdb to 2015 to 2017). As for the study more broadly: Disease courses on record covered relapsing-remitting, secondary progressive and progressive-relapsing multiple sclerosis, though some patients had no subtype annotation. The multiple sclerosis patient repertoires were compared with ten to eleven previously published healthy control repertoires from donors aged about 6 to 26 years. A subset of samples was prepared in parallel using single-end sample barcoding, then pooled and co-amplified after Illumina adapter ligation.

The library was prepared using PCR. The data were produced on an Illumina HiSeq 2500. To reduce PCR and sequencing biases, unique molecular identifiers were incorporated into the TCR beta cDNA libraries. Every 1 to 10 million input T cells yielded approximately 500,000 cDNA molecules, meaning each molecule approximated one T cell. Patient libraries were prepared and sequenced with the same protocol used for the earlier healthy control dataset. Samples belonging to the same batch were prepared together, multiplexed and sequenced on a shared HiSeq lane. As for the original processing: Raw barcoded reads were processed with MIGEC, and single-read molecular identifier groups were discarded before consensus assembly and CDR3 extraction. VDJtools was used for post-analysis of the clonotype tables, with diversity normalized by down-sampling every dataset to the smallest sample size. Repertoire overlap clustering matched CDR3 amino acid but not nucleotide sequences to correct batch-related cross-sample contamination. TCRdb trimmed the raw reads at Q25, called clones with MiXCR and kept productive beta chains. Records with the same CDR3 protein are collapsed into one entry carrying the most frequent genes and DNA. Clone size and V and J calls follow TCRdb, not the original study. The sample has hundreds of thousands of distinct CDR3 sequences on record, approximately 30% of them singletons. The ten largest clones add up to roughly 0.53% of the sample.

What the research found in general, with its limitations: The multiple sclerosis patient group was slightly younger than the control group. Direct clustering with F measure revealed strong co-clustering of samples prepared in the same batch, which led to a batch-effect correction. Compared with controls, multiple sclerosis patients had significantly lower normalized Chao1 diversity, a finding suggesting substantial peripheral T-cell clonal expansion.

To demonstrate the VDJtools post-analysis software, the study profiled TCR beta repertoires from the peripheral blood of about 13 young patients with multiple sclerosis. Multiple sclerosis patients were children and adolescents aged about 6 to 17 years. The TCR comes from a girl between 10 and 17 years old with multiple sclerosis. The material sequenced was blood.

The CDR3 in this case is CAISERPYNEQFF. The nucleotide sequence reads as follows: TGTGCCATCAGTGAGCGGCCATACAATGAGCAGTTCTTC. The sequence links TRBV10-3 to TRBJ2-1; no confident D gene assignment can be made. The trim is 2 bases for V and 4 bases for J, with a gap of 6 bases between the germline ends. Taken from cysteine to phenylalanine, the CDR3 has 13 residues. Solely the CDR3 DNA is kept, with 39 bases framed from the first base. The germline V gene encodes CDR1 ENHRY and CDR2 SYGVKD.